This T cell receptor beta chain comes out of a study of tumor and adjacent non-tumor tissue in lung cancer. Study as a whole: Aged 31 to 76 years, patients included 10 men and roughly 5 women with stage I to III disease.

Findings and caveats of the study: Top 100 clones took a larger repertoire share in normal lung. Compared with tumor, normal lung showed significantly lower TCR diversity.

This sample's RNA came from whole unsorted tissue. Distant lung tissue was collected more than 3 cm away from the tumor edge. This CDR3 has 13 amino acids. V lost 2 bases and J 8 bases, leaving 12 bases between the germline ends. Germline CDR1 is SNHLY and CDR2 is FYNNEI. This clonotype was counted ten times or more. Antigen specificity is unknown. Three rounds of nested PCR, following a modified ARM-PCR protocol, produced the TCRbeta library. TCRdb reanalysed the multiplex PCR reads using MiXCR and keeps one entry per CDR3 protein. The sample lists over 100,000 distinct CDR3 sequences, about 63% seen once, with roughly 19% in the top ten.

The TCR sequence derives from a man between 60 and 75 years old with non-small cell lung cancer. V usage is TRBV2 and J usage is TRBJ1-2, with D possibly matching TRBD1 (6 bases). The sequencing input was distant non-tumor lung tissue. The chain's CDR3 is CASSEFRQAGYTF. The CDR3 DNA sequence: TGTGCCAGCAGTGAATTCCGACAGGCGGGCTACACCTTC.